The 24 T cell receptor beta chains below come from one sample, sequenced in a study of graft-versus-host responses after intestinal transplantation. Assay used: immunoSEQ multiplex PCR; TCRdb lists only in-frame clones, some missing. The sample yields roughly 29,000 clones, 93% seen once. The starting material was PBMCs, obtained about ten weeks after intestinal transplant. Every receptor here comes from a human patient who received an intestinal transplant, so some T cells may come from the graft donor.

This clone was observed a single time. The gene calls are TRBV6-6 and TRBJ1-1; D remains ambiguous. The CDR3 has 15 amino acids. Germline lookup yields CDR1 MNHNY and CDR2 SVGAGI (reference sequence). V was cut by 0 bases and J by 2 bases, with 10 bases left in between. CDR3 nucleotide sequence: TGTGCCAGCAGTTACTCCATCGACCCTAACACTGAAGCTTTCTTT. This gives the protein CASSYSIDPNTEAFF.

The chain is built from TRBV9 and TRBJ1-1; D is perhaps TRBD1 (5 bases). The CDR3 contains 16 residues. The germline V gene encodes CDR1 SGDLS and CDR2 YYNGEE. V shed 0 bases and J shed 2 bases, with 14 bases lying between them. The CDR3: CASSVEEGPGNTEAFF. CDR3 nucleotides: TGTGCCAGCAGCGTAGAAGAGGGGCCCGGCAACACTGAAGCTTTCTTT.

The chain uses TRBV29-1 and TRBJ1-3; D is unresolved. The CDR3 is 13 amino acids. Germline V gene lookup returns CDR1 SQVTM and CDR2 ANQGSEA. V lost 1 base, J lost 4 bases, and 8 bases lay in between. The CDR3 reads CSVEVPPGNTIYF. The DNA of the CDR3 is TGCAGCGTTGAAGTTCCTCCGGGAAACACCATATATTTT.

The chain carries TRBV4-1 and TRBJ2-7, with D possibly TRBD1 on 5 matching bases. This CDR3 region has 13 residues. V was trimmed by 0 bases and J by 2 bases, leaving 5 bases between them. CDR1 MGHRA and CDR2 YSYEKL come from the germline V gene. The CDR3 DNA reads TGCGCCAGCAGCCAAGAGACAGCCTACGAGCAGTACTTC. The encoded protein is CASSQETAYEQYF.

The gene calls are TRBV5-8 and TRBJ1-1; TRBD1 matches 10 bases. The CDR3 has 13 residues. The germline V gene has CDR1 SGHTS and CDR2 YDEGEE. The J segment lost 8 bases and the V segment lost 5 bases, leaving 6 bases of the junction unmatched. The chain's CDR3 is CASSWDRGSEAFF. The CDR3 coding sequence is TGTGCCAGCAGTTGGGACAGGGGTTCGGAAGCTTTCTTT. Drawing the rest from reference TRBV5-8 and TRBJ1-1, the complete variable domain is EAGVTQSPTHLIKTRGQQATLRCSPISGHTSVYWYQQALGLGLQFLLWYDEGEERNRGNFPPRFSGRQFPNYSSELNVNALELEDSALYLCASSWDRGSEAFFGQGTRLTVV.

V is TRBV19 and J is TRBJ1-1; D not certain. This CDR3 region has 13 residues. V was cut by 3 bases and J by 5 bases, with 10 bases left in between. CDR1 and CDR2 (germline): LNHDA, SQIVND (reference sequence). The CDR3 sequence: CASSIIRWTEAFF. CDR3 nucleotide sequence: TGTGCCAGTAGTATCATTCGATGGACTGAAGCTTTCTTT. The variable domain in full, with the rest retrieved from reference TRBV19 and TRBJ1-1, is DGGITQSPKYLFRKEGQNVTLSCEQNLNHDAMYWYRQDPGQGLRLIYYSQIVNDFQKGDIAEGYSVSREKKESFPLTVTSAQKNPTAFYLCASSIIRWTEAFFGQGTRLTVV.

In DNA, the CDR3 is TGCGCCAGCAGCCAGGTGCCCTTCTACGAGCAGTACTTC. Translation gives CASSQVPFYEQYF. This chain uses TRBV4-3 with TRBJ2-7; no clear D. Trimming took 3 bases from V and 3 from J, leaving 9 bases between them. CDR3 length equals 13 residues. CDR1 and CDR2 (germline): LGHNA, YSLEER.

This chain connects TRBV27 to TRBJ2-1, with TRBD2 identical over 12 bases. The V gene's germline CDR1 is MNHEY and CDR2 SMNVEV (reference sequence). The CDR3 contains 15 residues. After removal of 5 bases from V and 8 bases from J, the junction contained 7 bases not matched to a gene. The CDR3 coding sequence is TGTGCCAGCAGTGCCCAGACTAGCGGGAGCGATGAGCAGTTCTTC. Translating gives CASSAQTSGSDEQFF.

The chain uses TRBV30 and TRBJ2-5; D remains ambiguous. Trimming took off 4 bases at V and 7 bases at J, with 10 bases between the two ends. Per the germline V gene, CDR1 is GTSNPN and CDR2 is SVGIG (reference sequence). The CDR3 loop spans 11 amino acids. The CDR3 here is CAWKARVTQYF. The CDR3 coding sequence is TGTGCCTGGAAGGCGCGTGTGACCCAGTACTTC.

This clone turned up a few times. V usage is TRBV2 and J usage is TRBJ1-1; weak D call: TRBD1 (5 bases). The germline V and J ends were trimmed by 9 bases and 1 base, with 21 bases remaining between them. This CDR3 contains 16 residues. Germline assignment: CDR1 SNHLY and CDR2 FYNNEI. This chain's CDR3 is CASGGLLPLGNTEAFF. CDR3 DNA sequence: TGTGCCAGTGGGGGACTCTTACCCTTGGGGAACACTGAAGCTTTCTTT.

The genes are TRBV6-6 and TRBJ2-7; 9 bases agree with TRBD2. The germline V gene encodes CDR1 MNHNY and CDR2 SVGAGI (reference sequence). This CDR3 contains 16 residues. Trimming at V came to 0 bases and at J to 6 bases, leaving 9 bases not matched to a gene. The CDR3 region has the DNA TGTGCCAGCAGTTACTCGGGCGGGAGGGCCGTTGGCGAGCAGTACTTC. Its translation is CASSYSGGRAVGEQYF.

The CDR3 DNA reads TGTGCCAGTACCGATGACGGGTATAGCAATCAGCCCCAGCATTTT. It translates to CASTDDGYSNQPQHF. The V call is TRBV19, the J call TRBJ1-5, with D unresolved. Trimming cost V 7 bases and J 0 bases, with 13 bases left between them. Germline V lookup: CDR1 LNHDA, CDR2 SQIVND (reference sequence). This CDR3 comprises 15 residues. Full variable domain (rest looked up from reference TRBV19 and TRBJ1-5): DGGITQSPKYLFRKEGQNVTLSCEQNLNHDAMYWYRQDPGQGLRLIYYSQIVNDFQKGDIAEGYSVSREKKESFPLTVTSAQKNPTAFYLCASTDDGYSNQPQHFGDGTRLSIL.

The genes are TRBV5-1 and TRBJ1-1; 10 bases are shared with TRBD1. This CDR3 region has 15 residues. Looked up from germline, CDR1 is SGHRS and CDR2 is YFSETQ. V was pared by 4 bases and J by 5 bases, with 8 bases of the junction left unmatched. The CDR3 nucleotides read TGCGCCAGCAGCGGGGGACAGGGGTCGGGAACTGAAGCTTTCTTT. Its protein is CASSGGQGSGTEAFF.

V is TRBV9 and J is TRBJ2-1; D may be TRBD2 (6 bases). The CDR3 totals 17 residues. V was shortened by 0 bases and J by 4 bases, with 17 bases between the two germline ends. Germline V CDR1 and CDR2: SGDLS, YYNGEE. The CDR3 region is CASSVADAGNLYNEQFF. The CDR3 nucleotides read TGTGCCAGCAGCGTAGCTGATGCGGGAAACCTATACAATGAGCAGTTCTTC.

J is TRBJ1-1 and V is TRBV6-6; D is perhaps TRBD1 (5 bases). The germline V gene encodes CDR1 MNHNY and CDR2 SVGAGI (reference sequence). Trimming pared 2 bases from V and 2 bases from J, leaving 9 bases between. The CDR3 length is 14 residues. As DNA, the CDR3 is TGTGCCAGCAGTTACCCCAGGGCTAACACTGAAGCTTTCTTT. It yields the protein CASSYPRANTEAFF.

This clone was found a few times. V is TRBV19 and J is TRBJ1-1, with 8 bases matching TRBD1. CDR1 is LNHDA and CDR2 is SQIVND in the germline V gene (reference sequence). This CDR3 contains 17 residues. With 4 bases clipped from V and 1 base from J, the junction kept 11 bases outside the gene matches. The CDR3 DNA sequence: TGTGCCAGTAGTACCATACCGGGACAGGTAGGGAACACTGAAGCTTTCTTT. Translation gives CASSTIPGQVGNTEAFF.

This clone was seen more than once but under ten times. The chain employs TRBV30 and TRBJ2-7; D may be TRBD1 (5 bases). Germline lookup yields CDR1 GTSNPN and CDR2 SVGIG (reference sequence). This CDR3 region has 12 residues. Trimming stripped 3 bases from V and 0 bases from J, with 6 bases between. CDR3 sequence (DNA): TGTGCCTGGAGGGACAACTCCTACGAGCAGTACTTC. This translates into CAWRDNSYEQYF.

The V gene is TRBV27, the J gene TRBJ1-1; D is unclear. The germline V gene encodes CDR1 MNHEY and CDR2 SMNVEV (reference sequence). The CDR3 has 14 amino acids. Trimming stripped 10 bases from V and 1 base from J, with 16 bases between. In DNA, the CDR3 is TGTGCCACCTCCTTCGTCGGCCAGAACACTGAAGCTTTCTTT. Translated: CATSFVGQNTEAFF.

This chain connects TRBV10-3 to TRBJ2-5, with TRBD2 as a possible D gene (7 bases). The J call is in doubt because the DNA end fits TRBJ2-7 better. There are 12 residues in the CDR3. Germline-derived CDR1 and CDR2 are ENHRY and SYGVKD. The CDR3 DNA reads as TGTGCCACACAGGGAGGGGTCTACGAGCAGTACTTC. The encoded protein is CATQGGVYEQYF.

This chain connects TRBV19 to TRBJ1-2; TRBD1 is a possible D gene (6 bases). This CDR3 has 13 amino acids. CDR1 and CDR2 (germline): LNHDA, SQIVND (reference sequence). Trimming took off 2 bases at V and 3 bases at J, with 7 bases between the two ends. In DNA, the CDR3 is TGTGCCAGTAGTATAAACAGGGACTATGGCTACACCTTC. Its translation is CASSINRDYGYTF. Full variable domain (missing parts from reference TRBV19 and TRBJ1-2): DGGITQSPKYLFRKEGQNVTLSCEQNLNHDAMYWYRQDPGQGLRLIYYSQIVNDFQKGDIAEGYSVSREKKESFPLTVTSAQKNPTAFYLCASSINRDYGYTFGSGTRLTVV.

The chain couples TRBV5-1 to TRBJ2-2; D is ambiguous. Per the germline V gene, CDR1 is SGHRS and CDR2 is YFSETQ. The V gene lost 1 base and the J gene lost 0 bases, with 7 bases spanning the gap. The CDR3 has 15 amino acids. In DNA, the CDR3 is TGCGCCAGCAGCTTGCAGTACACGAACACCGGGGAGCTGTTTTTT. Its translation is CASSLQYTNTGELFF.

The rearrangement uses TRBV6-6 and TRBJ1-5; TRBD1 is a possible D gene (5 bases). This CDR3 comprises 14 residues. V was pared by 5 bases and J by 7 bases, with 15 bases between. Germline lookup yields CDR1 MNHNY and CDR2 SVGAGI (reference sequence). The CDR3 here is CASSQSSGGQPQHF. Here the CDR3 DNA reads TGTGCCAGCAGTCAGAGTTCGGGGGGGCAGCCCCAGCATTTT.

The chain is built from TRBV9 and TRBJ1-2; 10 nucleotides align to TRBD1. From germline, CDR1 is SGDLS and CDR2 YYNGEE. V gave up 3 bases and J gave up 8 bases; unmatched junction bases: 4. There are 13 residues in the CDR3. CDR3 DNA sequence: TGTGCCAGCAGCGAGACAGGGGGCTGGGGCTACACCTTC. Its protein is CASSETGGWGYTF.

The V gene is TRBV7-9, the J gene TRBJ2-5, with D possibly matching TRBD1 (5 bases). This CDR3 region has 14 residues. In germline, CDR1 is SEHNR, CDR2 FQNEAQ (reference sequence). V lost 3 bases to trimming and J lost 1 base, with 9 bases between them. CDR3 region: CASSFTGSQETQYF. The CDR3 DNA sequence: TGTGCCAGCAGCTTCACAGGATCCCAAGAGACCCAGTACTTC.